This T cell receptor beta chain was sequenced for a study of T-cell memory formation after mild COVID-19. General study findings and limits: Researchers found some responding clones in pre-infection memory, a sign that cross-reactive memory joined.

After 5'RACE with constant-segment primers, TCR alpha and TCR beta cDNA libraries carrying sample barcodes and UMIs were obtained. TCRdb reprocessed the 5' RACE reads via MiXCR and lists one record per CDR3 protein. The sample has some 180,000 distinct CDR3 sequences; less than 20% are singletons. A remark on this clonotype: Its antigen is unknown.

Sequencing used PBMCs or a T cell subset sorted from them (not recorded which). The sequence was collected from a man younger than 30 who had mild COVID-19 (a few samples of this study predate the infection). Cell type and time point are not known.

The CDR3 coding sequence is TGCGCCAGCAGCTTATCCCGCAGGGGTTTCCAAGAGACCCAGTACTTC. Translation gives CASSLSRRGFQETQYF. The rearrangement joins TRBV5-1 to TRBJ2-5; tentative D call: TRBD1 (6 bases). Germline lookup yields CDR1 SGHRS and CDR2 YFSETQ. Trimming took off 2 bases at V and 1 base at J, with 15 bases between the two ends. The CDR3 extends over 16 amino acids. The full variable domain, rest sourced from reference TRBV5-1 and TRBJ2-5, is KAGVTQTPRYLIKTRGQQVTLSCSPISGHRSVSWYQQTPGQGLQFLFEYFSETQRNKGNFPGRFSGRQFSNSRSEMNVSTLELGDSALYLCASSLSRRGFQETQYFGPGTRLLVL.